This entry lists 9 T cell receptor beta chains sequenced from one sample in a study of T cells in tuberculosis. The protocol was immunoSEQ multiplex PCR, while the TCRdb copy is restricted to in-frame clones and leaves out a portion. The sample includes 20,000 to 25,000 clones, 90% to 95% of them seen just once. Sequencing was done on a sample of PBMCs. These receptor sequences come from a donor aged 10 to 29 with latent tuberculosis or without tuberculosis infection. Some clones in this sample may be carry-over from other donors' samples.

V usage is TRBV7-8 and J usage is TRBJ1-5; possibly TRBD1 for D (6 bases). Germline values: CDR1 SGHVS, CDR2 FQNEAQ. Trimming shortened V by 3 bases and J by 0 bases, and 9 bases separated the two germline ends. This CDR3 comprises 15 residues. The CDR3 spells CASSFNRDSNQPQHF. The CDR3 DNA follows: TGTGCCAGCAGCTTTAACAGGGATAGCAATCAGCCCCAGCATTTT.

This sequence joins TRBV19 and TRBJ2-5; 8 bases fit TRBD2. The CDR3 sequence is 18 residues long. Germline assignment: CDR1 LNHDA and CDR2 SQIVND (reference sequence). J lost 4 bases, V lost 3 bases, and 16 bases had no gene match. In DNA, the CDR3 is TGTGCCAGTAGTATCGGGTCTTCGCCGGGAGGGCCCCGAGAGACCCAGTACTTC. Protein: CASSIGSSPGGPRETQYF.

The V gene is TRBV30, the J gene TRBJ1-2, with 7 bases identical to TRBD1. CDR1 and CDR2 (germline): GTSNPN, SVGIG (reference sequence). V shed 3 bases, J shed 7 bases, and the junction held 8 bases outside the gene matches. The CDR3 totals 13 residues. The DNA of the CDR3 is TGTGCCTGGAGCCCAGGGGGGTTTGGTGGCTACACCTTC. It yields the protein CAWSPGGFGGYTF.

The V call is TRBV5-1, the J call TRBJ2-3, with D possibly matching TRBD1 (5 bases). Trimming removed 4 bases at V and 2 bases at J, with 11 bases between. The CDR3 spans 14 residues. Germline assignment: CDR1 SGHRS and CDR2 YFSETQ. CDR3 region: CASSNDRYTDTQYF. The CDR3 bases are TGCGCCAGCAGCAATGACAGATACACAGATACGCAGTATTTT.

The chain links TRBV7-9 to TRBJ2-1; 11 positions match TRBD1. With 6 bases clipped from V and 6 bases from J, the junction kept 4 bases outside the gene matches. Looked up from germline, CDR1 is SEHNR and CDR2 is FQNEAQ (reference sequence). There are 14 residues in the CDR3. DNA of the CDR3: TGTGCCAGCAGTCCCGGGACAGGGGGCAATGAGCAGTTCTTC. Its translation: CASSPGTGGNEQFF.

The rearrangement links TRBV25-1 to TRBJ2-3; unclear D gene. The V end was cut by 1 base, the J end by 3 bases, with 5 bases between. There are 13 residues in the CDR3. Germline assignment: CDR1 MGHDK and CDR2 SYGVNS. The CDR3, as DNA: TGTGCCAGCAGTGAATGGGCAACAGATACGCAGTATTTT. Residues: CASSEWATDTQYF.

The chain recombines TRBV7-9 with TRBJ2-1; 9 bases align to TRBD1. The germline gives CDR1 SEHNR, CDR2 FQNEAQ (reference sequence). The trim removed 10 bases at V and 8 bases at J, leaving 15 bases unmatched. CDR3 length equals 15 residues. The CDR3 DNA reads TGTGCCACCGACCCTTCGGGGGACAGGGTCGATGAGCAGTTCTTC. It is translated as CATDPSGDRVDEQFF.

This clone was counted a single time. CDR3 amino acids: CASSVRAGANVLTF. The CDR3 DNA reads as TGTGCCAGTAGTGTACGGGCTGGGGCCAACGTCCTGACTTTC. The chain carries TRBV19 and TRBJ2-6; no firm D call. Germline CDR1 reads LNHDA; CDR2 reads SQIVND (reference sequence). Trimming took 5 bases from V and 2 from J, leaving 7 bases between them. The CDR3 has 14 residues.

The chain has TRBV19 and TRBJ1-1, with 8 positions matching TRBD1. J gave up 5 bases and V 6 bases, and 11 bases lay outside the gene matches. CDR3 length: 15 amino acids. Germline CDR1 reads LNHDA; CDR2 reads SQIVND (reference sequence). The CDR3 loop is CASSQRNRGWTEAFF. In DNA, the CDR3 is TGTGCCAGTAGCCAGAGGAACAGGGGGTGGACTGAAGCTTTCTTT.